The 24 T cell receptor beta chains reported below all come from one sample, sequenced in a study of T cell repertoires in cytomegalovirus infection. TCRdb analysed the reads with MiXCR anew, one entry per CDR3 protein. Of more than 200,000 distinct CDR3 sequences in the sample, roughly 10% were seen once. The material sequenced was PBMCs. The receptor source for this set is a human donor in good health (CMV status not recorded). Some clones in this sample may be carry-over from other donors' samples.

The CDR3 DNA reads as TGTGCCAGCAGCCTACGGGAGGGGGGGACCCAGTACTTC. Protein: CASSLREGGTQYF. The J gene is TRBJ2-5, the V gene TRBV7-8, with 8 bases aligning to TRBD2. The germline CDR1 and CDR2 sequences are SGHVS and FQNEAQ. The trim removed 5 bases at V and 7 bases at J, leaving 6 bases unmatched. This CDR3 spans 13 amino acids.

This clonotype came up a few times. The chain is built from TRBV4-3 and TRBJ1-5; D unclear. Trimming stripped 4 bases from V and 3 bases from J, with 7 bases between. This CDR3 is 13 amino acids long. Looked up from germline, CDR1 is LGHNA and CDR2 is YSLEER. In DNA form, the CDR3 reads TGCGCCAGCAGCCCGGAGTACAATCAGCCCCAGCATTTT. Translated: CASSPEYNQPQHF.

This clonotype was recorded many times. V and J are TRBV7-2 and TRBJ1-3, with D unclear. The length of the CDR3 is 15 residues. Germline V gene data show CDR1 as SGHTA and CDR2 as FQGNSA. V was pared by 0 bases and J by 6 bases, with 12 bases between. In DNA form, the CDR3 reads TGTGCCAGCAGCTTAGCGCCCGTTAAGGAAAACACCATATATTTT. Translating gives CASSLAPVKENTIYF.

This clonotype was recorded at least ten times. V is TRBV7-2 and J is TRBJ1-4; no firm D call. There are 13 residues in the CDR3. Germline CDR1 SGHTA, CDR2 FQGNSA. V lost 5 bases to trimming and J lost 3 bases, with 7 bases between them. CDR3 residues: CASSLGPNEKLFF. DNA of the CDR3: TGTGCCAGCAGCCTAGGGCCTAATGAAAAACTGTTTTTT.

This clonotype was detected many times. This sequence joins TRBV7-2 and TRBJ2-1, with 13 bases that match TRBD2. This CDR3 contains 19 residues. Germline lookup yields CDR1 SGHTA and CDR2 FQGNSA. The J segment lost 0 bases and the V segment lost 5 bases, leaving 10 bases of the junction unmatched. The CDR3 is CASSISTSGGPSSYNEQFF. CDR3 bases: TGTGCCAGCAGCATTTCGACTAGCGGGGGGCCTAGCTCCTACAATGAGCAGTTCTTC.

Many counts were recorded for this clonotype. The genes are TRBV28 and TRBJ1-1; 8 bases are shared with TRBD1. CDR3 size: 15 residues. Trimming at V came to 5 bases and at J to 6 bases, leaving 11 bases not matched to a gene. Germline CDR1 reads MDHEN; CDR2 reads SYDVKM. CDR3 loop: CASSPHRGGSSEAFF. The CDR3 DNA sequence: TGTGCCAGCAGTCCACACAGGGGGGGAAGCTCTGAAGCTTTCTTT.

This clonotype was seen repeatedly, ten times or more. The chain employs TRBV7-2 and TRBJ1-5; 12 bases are a match to TRBD1. The CDR3 covers 15 residues. Germline loops: CDR1 SGHTA, CDR2 FQGNSA. The V segment lost 5 bases and the J segment 2 bases; nucleotides outside the gene matches: 1. As DNA, the CDR3 is TGTGCCAGCAGCCGGGACAGGGGGCGCAATCAGCCCCAGCATTTT. This encodes CASSRDRGRNQPQHF.

This clonotype appeared a few times. The chain is built from TRBV19 and TRBJ1-2; 7 bases align to TRBD1. The V gene's germline CDR1 is LNHDA and CDR2 SQIVND (reference sequence). V was clipped by 4 bases and J by 7 bases; unmatched bases: 3. The CDR3 consists of 12 residues. For the CDR3, the DNA is TGTGCCAGTAGTAGACAGGGACCTGGCTACACCTTC. It yields the protein CASSRQGPGYTF.

This clonotype was picked up many times. The chain couples TRBV7-2 to TRBJ2-1; D possibly corresponds to TRBD1 (5 bases). The CDR3 extends over 16 amino acids. The V and J ends lost 2 bases and 10 bases respectively, with 21 bases between them. Germline V gene lookup returns CDR1 SGHTA and CDR2 FQGNSA. CDR3 residues: CASSLRSQAGRGEQFF. The CDR3 DNA reads as TGTGCCAGCAGCTTAAGGTCCCAGGCAGGGCGTGGCGAGCAGTTCTTC.

This clonotype has ten or more counts. This chain connects TRBV5-1 to TRBJ2-5, with D hard to call. Trimming stripped 4 bases from V and 0 bases from J, with 13 bases between. The germline gives CDR1 SGHRS, CDR2 YFSETQ. The CDR3 loop spans 15 amino acids. CDR3 amino acids: CASSVLAEDQETQYF. The CDR3 bases are TGCGCCAGCAGCGTGTTGGCTGAAGACCAAGAGACCCAGTACTTC.

A few counts support this clonotype. The V call is TRBV30, the J call TRBJ2-1; possibly TRBD2 for D (5 bases). The CDR3 contains 12 residues. From germline, CDR1 is GTSNPN and CDR2 SVGIG (reference sequence). The V end was cut by 5 bases, the J end by 10 bases, with 15 bases between. Here the CDR3 DNA reads TGTGCCTGGGCTCCTCAGCGAGGGGAGCAGTTCTTC. Residues: CAWAPQRGEQFF. Drawing the rest from reference TRBV30 and TRBJ2-1, the complete variable domain is SQTIHQWPATLVQPVGSPLSLECTVEGTSNPNLYWYRQAAGRGLQLLFYSVGIGQISSEVPQNLSASRPQDRQFILSSKKLLLSDSGFYLCAWAPQRGEQFFGPGTRLTVL.

The chain has TRBV7-2 and TRBJ2-6; 8 bases agree with TRBD1. V lost 4 bases and J lost 1; bases outside the gene matches: 6. The CDR3 loop spans 17 amino acids. Germline V gene sequence: CDR1 SGHTA, CDR2 FQGNSA. CDR3 in amino acids: CASSSPGQASGANVLTF. The CDR3 region has the DNA TGTGCCAGCAGCTCGCCGGGACAGGCTTCTGGGGCCAACGTCCTGACTTTC. The whole variable domain, filled in from reference TRBV7-2 and TRBJ2-6, reads GAGVSQSPSNKVTEKGKDVELRCDPISGHTALYWYRQSLGQGLEFLIYFQGNSAPDKSGLPSDRFSAERTGGSVSTLTIQRTQQEDSAVYLCASSSPGQASGANVLTFGAGSRLTVL.

V usage is TRBV6-2 or TRBV6-3 and J usage is TRBJ2-7, with 7 bases matching TRBD1. CDR1 and CDR2 from the germline V gene are MNHEY and SVGEGT. After removal of 6 bases from V and 7 bases from J, the junction contained 9 bases not matched to a gene. There are 13 residues in the CDR3. This chain's CDR3 is CASSDRAPGEQYF. The CDR3 nucleotides read TGTGCCAGCAGCGACAGGGCCCCTGGGGAGCAGTACTTC.

This clonotype was recorded a few times. The chain recombines TRBV7-8 with TRBJ1-1; D unclear. V was cut by 1 base and J by 7 bases, with 13 bases left in between. This CDR3 comprises 14 residues. Germline-derived CDR1 and CDR2 are SGHVS and FQNEAQ. The chain's CDR3 is CASSLGKTAIEAFF. As DNA, the CDR3 is TGTGCCAGCAGCTTAGGCAAAACAGCGATTGAAGCTTTCTTT.

This clonotype was counted many times. The chain uses TRBV7-8 and TRBJ1-5, with 10 bases fitting TRBD1. Germline CDR1 reads SGHVS; CDR2 reads FQNEAQ. J gave up 4 bases and V 6 bases, and 6 bases lay outside the gene matches. This CDR3 region has 15 residues. The CDR3 bases are TGTGCCAGCAGTAGACAGGGGGCCGTGAATCAGCCCCAGCATTTT. Translation gives CASSRQGAVNQPQHF.

This clonotype was found a few times. The chain has TRBV5-1 and TRBJ2-1, with 12 bases matching TRBD2. The CDR3 is made up of 14 amino acids. J was trimmed by 10 bases and V by 4 bases; bases with no gene match: 6. The germline V gene has CDR1 SGHRS and CDR2 YFSETQ. The DNA for the CDR3 is TGCGCCAGCAGCGATCTAGCGGGAGGGCTGGAGCAGTTCTTC. Its translation is CASSDLAGGLEQFF.

This clonotype came up many times. V and J are TRBV6-1 and TRBJ1-5, with 9 bases aligning to TRBD1. In germline, CDR1 is MNHNS, CDR2 SASEGT. There are 15 residues in the CDR3. The V and J ends lost 5 bases and 2 bases, in that order; junction bases with no gene match: 4. CDR3 sequence: CASSTGQGGNQPQHF. The CDR3, as DNA: TGTGCCAGCAGTACGGGACAGGGCGGCAATCAGCCCCAGCATTTT.

This clonotype was counted between two and nine times. The chain employs TRBV29-1 and TRBJ2-1; D may be TRBD2 (5 bases). V lost 3 bases and J 4 bases, leaving 13 bases between the germline ends. Germline V gene sequence: CDR1 SQVTM, CDR2 ANQGSEA. This CDR3 has 14 amino acids. For the CDR3, the DNA is TGCAGCGTTGACACGGTAGCGAGGTACAATGAGCAGTTCTTC. This gives the protein CSVDTVARYNEQFF.

V is TRBV12-3 or TRBV12-4 and J is TRBJ2-5; D is perhaps TRBD1 (6 bases). Trimming pared 6 bases from V and 5 bases from J, leaving 16 bases between. CDR3 length equals 14 residues. Here the CDR3 reads CASRETGFEETQYF. The DNA of the CDR3 is TGTGCCAGCAGGGAGACAGGTTTTGAGGAGACCCAGTACTTC.

The rearrangement joins TRBV7-9 to TRBJ2-7, with 10 bases aligning to TRBD1. This CDR3 region has 17 residues. The V gene's germline CDR1 is SEHNR and CDR2 FQNEAQ (reference sequence). The V and J ends lost 5 bases and 0 bases, in that order; junction bases with no gene match: 10. The CDR3 nucleotides read TGTGCCAGCAGCCAAGAGTCCGGGACAGGGGTCTCCTACGAGCAGTACTTC. This encodes CASSQESGTGVSYEQYF.

This clonotype was detected many times. CDR3 residues: CASSPRGGAYNEQFF. The DNA of the CDR3 is TGTGCCAGCAGCCCTCGCGGGGGGGCCTACAATGAGCAGTTCTTC. This chain uses TRBV7-2 with TRBJ2-1; 9 nucleotides match TRBD2. Germline loops: CDR1 SGHTA, CDR2 FQGNSA. The CDR3 runs to 15 residues. V was pared by 5 bases and J by 2 bases, with 4 bases of the junction left unmatched.

The CDR3 region is CASSRDRGRTEAFF. The DNA of the CDR3 is TGTGCCAGCAGCCGGGACAGAGGGAGGACTGAAGCTTTCTTT. The chain links TRBV7-2 to TRBJ1-1; TRBD1 matches 7 bases. V shed 5 bases, J shed 5 bases, and the junction held 8 bases outside the gene matches. This CDR3 contains 14 residues. The germline gives CDR1 SGHTA, CDR2 FQGNSA.

V gene TRBV11-3 combines with J gene TRBJ1-2; D gene uncertain. The germline V gene has CDR1 SGHNT and CDR2 YENEEA. Trimming took 6 bases from V and 8 from J, leaving 13 bases between them. The CDR3 consists of 12 residues. The CDR3 here is CASSFGPRGYTF. Here the CDR3 DNA reads TGTGCCAGCAGTTTCGGCCCCCGGGGCTACACCTTC. Based on the CDR3 plus reference TRBV11-3 and TRBJ1-2, the full variable domain is EAGVVQSPRYKIIEKKQPVAFWCNPISGHNTLYWYLQNLGQGPELLIRYENEEAVDDSQLPKDRFSAERLKGVDSTLKIQPAELGDSAVYLCASSFGPRGYTFGSGTRLTVV.

This clonotype was picked up one time. This rearrangement joins TRBV12-3 or TRBV12-4 to TRBJ2-3; D is unresolved. This CDR3 spans 15 amino acids. V lost 3 bases and J lost 1, with 11 bases in between. The CDR3 reads CASSLGGSGTDTQYF. CDR3 nucleotide sequence: TGTGCCAGCAGTTTGGGTGGATCTGGCACAGATACGCAGTATTTT.